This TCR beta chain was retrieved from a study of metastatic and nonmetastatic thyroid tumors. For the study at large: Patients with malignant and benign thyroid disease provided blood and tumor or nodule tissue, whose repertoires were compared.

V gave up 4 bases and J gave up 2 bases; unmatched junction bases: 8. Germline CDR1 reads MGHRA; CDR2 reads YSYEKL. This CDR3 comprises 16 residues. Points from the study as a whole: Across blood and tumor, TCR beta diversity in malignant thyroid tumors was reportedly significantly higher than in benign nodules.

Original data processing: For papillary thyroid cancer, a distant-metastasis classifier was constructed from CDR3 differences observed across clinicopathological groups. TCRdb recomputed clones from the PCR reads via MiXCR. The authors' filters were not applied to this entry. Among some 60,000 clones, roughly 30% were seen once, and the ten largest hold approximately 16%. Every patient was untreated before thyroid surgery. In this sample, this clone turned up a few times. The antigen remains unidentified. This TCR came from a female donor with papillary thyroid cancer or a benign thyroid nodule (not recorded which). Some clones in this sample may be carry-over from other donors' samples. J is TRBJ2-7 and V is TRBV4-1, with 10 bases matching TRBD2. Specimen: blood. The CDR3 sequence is CASSLILAGGPYEQYF. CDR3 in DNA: TGCGCCAGCAGCCTCATTTTAGCGGGGGGACCCTACGAGCAGTACTTC.